This T cell receptor beta chain originates from a study of blood T cell repertoires in COVID-19. Across the study: COVID-19 samples from acute and convalescent phases originated in the United States, Italy and Spain. From T cells, B-cell-depleted T cells, or PBMCs came the material, which was cDNA or gDNA.

Germline lookup yields CDR1 GTSNPN and CDR2 SVGIG (reference sequence). The CDR3 is made up of 16 amino acids. Trimming removed 4 bases from V and 3 bases from J; junction bases left unmatched: 6. Methods used by the authors: Amplification of reference gene primers provided the estimated nucleated cell counts. Libraries were prepared by immunoSEQ multiplex PCR; TCRdb keeps only in-frame clonotypes and omits some of them. V and J calls and clone size are as listed in that table; D and trimming were resolved from the DNA. The sample yields roughly 120,000 clones, 88% seen once. What was sequenced was peripheral blood. This sequence joins TRBV30 and TRBJ2-3, with 14 bases identical to TRBD2. This clonotype was sampled from a woman in her fifties or sixties with active or convalescent COVID-19. CDR3 DNA sequence: TGTGCCTGGACCCCTGGGACTAGCGGGAGTACAGATACGCAGTATTTT. Translating it yields CAWTPGTSGSTDTQYF. Full variable domain (outside the CDR3, taken from reference TRBV30 and TRBJ2-3): SQTIHQWPATLVQPVGSPLSLECTVEGTSNPNLYWYRQAAGRGLQLLFYSVGIGQISSEVPQNLSASRPQDRQFILSSKKLLLSDSGFYLCAWTPGTSGSTDTQYFGPGTRLTVL.